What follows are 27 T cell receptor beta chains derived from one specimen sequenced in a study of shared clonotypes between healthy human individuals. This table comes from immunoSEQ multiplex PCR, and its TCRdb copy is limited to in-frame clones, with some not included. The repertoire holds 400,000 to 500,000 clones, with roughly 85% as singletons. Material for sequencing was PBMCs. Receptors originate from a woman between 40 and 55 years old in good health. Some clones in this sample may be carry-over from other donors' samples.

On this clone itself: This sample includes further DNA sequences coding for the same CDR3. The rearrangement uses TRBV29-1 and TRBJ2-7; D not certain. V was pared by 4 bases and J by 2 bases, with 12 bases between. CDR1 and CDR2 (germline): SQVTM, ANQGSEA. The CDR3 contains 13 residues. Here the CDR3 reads CSVGRGEAYEQYF. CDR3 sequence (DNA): TGCAGCGTTGGTCGCGGAGAAGCCTACGAGCAGTACTTC.

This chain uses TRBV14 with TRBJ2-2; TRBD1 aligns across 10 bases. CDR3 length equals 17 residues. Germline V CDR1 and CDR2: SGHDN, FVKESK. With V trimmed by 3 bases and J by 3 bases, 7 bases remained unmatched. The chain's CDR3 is CASSQGMTGGDTGELFF. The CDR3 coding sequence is TGTGCCAGCAGCCAGGGGATGACAGGGGGCGACACCGGGGAGCTGTTTTTT.

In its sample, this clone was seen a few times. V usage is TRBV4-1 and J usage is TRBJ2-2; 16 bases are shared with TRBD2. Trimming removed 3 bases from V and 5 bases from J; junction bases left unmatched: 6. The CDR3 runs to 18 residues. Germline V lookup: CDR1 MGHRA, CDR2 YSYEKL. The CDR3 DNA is TGCGCCAGCAGCCACCCCGGGACTAGCGGGAGGGTTACCGGGGAGCTGTTTTTT. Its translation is CASSHPGTSGRVTGELFF.

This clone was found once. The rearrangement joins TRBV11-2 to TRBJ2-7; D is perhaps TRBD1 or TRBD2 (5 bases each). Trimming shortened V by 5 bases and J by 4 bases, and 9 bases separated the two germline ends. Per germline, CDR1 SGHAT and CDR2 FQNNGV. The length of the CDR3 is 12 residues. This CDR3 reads CASSRGGYEQYF. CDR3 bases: TGTGCCAGCAGCCGGGGCGGGTACGAGCAGTACTTC. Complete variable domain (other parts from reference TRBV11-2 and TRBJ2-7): EAGVAQSPRYKIIEKRQSVAFWCNPISGHATLYWYQQILGQGPKLLIQFQNNGVVDDSQLPKDRFSAERLKGVDSTLKIQPAKLEDSAVYLCASSRGGYEQYFGPGTRLTVT.

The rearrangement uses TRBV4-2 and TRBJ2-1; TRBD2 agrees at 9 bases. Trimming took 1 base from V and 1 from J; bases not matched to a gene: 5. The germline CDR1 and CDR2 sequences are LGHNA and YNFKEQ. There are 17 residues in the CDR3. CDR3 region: CASSQVISGSSYNEQFF. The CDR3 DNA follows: TGTGCCAGCAGCCAAGTAATTAGCGGGAGTTCCTACAATGAGCAGTTCTTC.

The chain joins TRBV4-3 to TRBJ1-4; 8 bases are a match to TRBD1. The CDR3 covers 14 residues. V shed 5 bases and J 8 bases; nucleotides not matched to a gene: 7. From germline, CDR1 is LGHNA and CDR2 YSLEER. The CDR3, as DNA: TGCGCCAGCAGCGCAGGGGGCGCGGGCGAAAAACTGTTTTTT. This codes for CASSAGGAGEKLFF.

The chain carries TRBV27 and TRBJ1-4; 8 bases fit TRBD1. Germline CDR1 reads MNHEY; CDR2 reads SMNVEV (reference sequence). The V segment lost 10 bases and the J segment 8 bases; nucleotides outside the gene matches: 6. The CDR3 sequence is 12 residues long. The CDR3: CATRTGREKLFF. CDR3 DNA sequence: TGTGCCACCCGGACAGGGCGCGAAAAACTGTTTTTT.

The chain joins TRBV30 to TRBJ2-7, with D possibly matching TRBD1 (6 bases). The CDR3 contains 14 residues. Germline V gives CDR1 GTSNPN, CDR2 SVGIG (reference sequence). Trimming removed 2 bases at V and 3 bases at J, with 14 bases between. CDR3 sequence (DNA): TGTGCCTGGAGTCTCGACAGGTACAACTACGAGCAGTACTTC. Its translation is CAWSLDRYNYEQYF.

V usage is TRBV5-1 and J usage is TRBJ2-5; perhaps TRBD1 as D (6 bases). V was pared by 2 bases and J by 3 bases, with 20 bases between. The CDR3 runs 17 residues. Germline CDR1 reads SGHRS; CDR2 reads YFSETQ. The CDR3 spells CASSFLSSGTRKETQYF. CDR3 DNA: TGCGCCAGCAGCTTCTTAAGTTCCGGGACAAGAAAAGAGACCCAGTACTTC. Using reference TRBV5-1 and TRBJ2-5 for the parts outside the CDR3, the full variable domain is KAGVTQTPRYLIKTRGQQVTLSCSPISGHRSVSWYQQTPGQGLQFLFEYFSETQRNKGNFPGRFSGRQFSNSRSEMNVSTLELGDSALYLCASSFLSSGTRKETQYFGPGTRLLVL.

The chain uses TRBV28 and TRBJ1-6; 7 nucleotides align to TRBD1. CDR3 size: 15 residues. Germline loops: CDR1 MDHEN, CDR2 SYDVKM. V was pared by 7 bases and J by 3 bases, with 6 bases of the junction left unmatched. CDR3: CASTMTGIYNSPLHF. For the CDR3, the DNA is TGTGCCAGCACCATGACAGGGATCTATAATTCACCCCTCCACTTT.

The CDR3 DNA is TGTGCCAGCAGCTTAATTGACTCAATGGAGCAGTACTTC. This sequence encodes CASSLIDSMEQYF. The chain recombines TRBV7-2 with TRBJ2-7; D uncertain. Germline CDR1 reads SGHTA; CDR2 reads FQGNSA. The CDR3 is 13 amino acids. The V gene lost 2 bases and the J gene lost 7 bases, with 12 bases spanning the gap.

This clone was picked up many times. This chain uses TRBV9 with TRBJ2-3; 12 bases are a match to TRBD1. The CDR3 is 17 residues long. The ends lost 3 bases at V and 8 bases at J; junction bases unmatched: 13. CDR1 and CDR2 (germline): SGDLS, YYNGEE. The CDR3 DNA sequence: TGTGCCAGCAGCGCCAACCCAGGGACAGGGGGCTTTGGTACGCAGTATTTT. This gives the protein CASSANPGTGGFGTQYF.

The CDR3 sequence: CASSLVQGQANQPQHF. The CDR3 DNA reads TGTGCCAGCAGCTTAGTCCAGGGACAGGCTAATCAGCCCCAGCATTTT. This chain uses TRBV11-1 with TRBJ1-5; 8 bases align to TRBD1. Germline trimming cut 1 base from V and 4 bases from J; bases unmatched to any gene: 6. The CDR3 consists of 16 residues. In germline, CDR1 is SGHAT, CDR2 FQDESV (reference sequence).

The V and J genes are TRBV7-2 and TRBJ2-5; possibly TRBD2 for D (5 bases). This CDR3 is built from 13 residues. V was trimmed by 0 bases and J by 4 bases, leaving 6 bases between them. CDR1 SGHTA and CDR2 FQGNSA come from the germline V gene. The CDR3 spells CASSLAGAETQYF. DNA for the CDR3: TGTGCCAGCAGCTTAGCGGGAGCAGAGACCCAGTACTTC.

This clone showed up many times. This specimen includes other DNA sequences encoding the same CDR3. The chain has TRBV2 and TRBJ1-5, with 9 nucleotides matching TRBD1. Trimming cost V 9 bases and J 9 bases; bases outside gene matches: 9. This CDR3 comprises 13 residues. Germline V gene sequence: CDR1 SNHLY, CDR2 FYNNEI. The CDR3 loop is CASHGTGKVPQHF. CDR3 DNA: TGTGCCAGTCACGGGACAGGGAAGGTGCCCCAGCATTTT.

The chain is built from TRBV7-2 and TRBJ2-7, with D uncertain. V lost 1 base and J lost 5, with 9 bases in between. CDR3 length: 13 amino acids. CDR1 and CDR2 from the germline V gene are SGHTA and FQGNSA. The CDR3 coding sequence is TGTGCCAGCAGCTTAGGAGGTCCGGACGAGCAGTACTTC. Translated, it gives CASSLGGPDEQYF.

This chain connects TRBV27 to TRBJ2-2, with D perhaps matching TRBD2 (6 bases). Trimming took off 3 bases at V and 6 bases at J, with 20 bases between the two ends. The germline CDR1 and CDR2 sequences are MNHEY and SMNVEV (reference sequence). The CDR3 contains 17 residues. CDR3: CASSFRRDSNEPGELFF. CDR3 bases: TGTGCCAGCAGTTTTCGCCGGGACTCCAATGAGCCCGGGGAGCTGTTTTTT.

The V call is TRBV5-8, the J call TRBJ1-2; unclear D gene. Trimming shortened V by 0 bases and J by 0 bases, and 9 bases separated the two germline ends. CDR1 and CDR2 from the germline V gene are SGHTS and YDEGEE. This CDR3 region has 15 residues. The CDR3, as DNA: TGTGCCAGCAGCTTGGAGGGCGGAACTAACTATGGCTACACCTTC. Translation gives CASSLEGGTNYGYTF.

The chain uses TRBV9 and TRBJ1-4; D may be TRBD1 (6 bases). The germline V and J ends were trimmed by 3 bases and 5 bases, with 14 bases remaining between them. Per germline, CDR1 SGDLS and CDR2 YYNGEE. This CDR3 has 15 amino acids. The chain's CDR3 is CASSEGDRNNEKLFF. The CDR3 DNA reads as TGTGCCAGCAGCGAGGGGGACCGGAACAATGAAAAACTGTTTTTT.

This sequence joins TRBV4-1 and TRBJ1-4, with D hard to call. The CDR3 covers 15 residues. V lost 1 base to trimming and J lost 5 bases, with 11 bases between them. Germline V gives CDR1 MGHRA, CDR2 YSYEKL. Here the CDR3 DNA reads TGCGCCAGCAGCCAAGGGCCCAGAATCAATGAAAAACTGTTTTTT. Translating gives CASSQGPRINEKLFF.

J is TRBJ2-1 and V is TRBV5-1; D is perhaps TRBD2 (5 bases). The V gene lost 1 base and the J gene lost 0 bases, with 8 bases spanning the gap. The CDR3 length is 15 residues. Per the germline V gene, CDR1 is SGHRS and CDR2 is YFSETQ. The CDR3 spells CASSLTTSSYNEQFF. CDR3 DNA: TGCGCCAGCAGCTTGACCACTAGCTCCTACAATGAGCAGTTCTTC.

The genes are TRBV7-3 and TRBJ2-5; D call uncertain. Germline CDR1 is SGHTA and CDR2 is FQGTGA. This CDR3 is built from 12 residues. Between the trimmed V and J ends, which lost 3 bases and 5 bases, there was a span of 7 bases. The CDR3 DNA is TGTGCCAGCAGCTTTGGGGTGGAGACCCAGTACTTC. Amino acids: CASSFGVETQYF.

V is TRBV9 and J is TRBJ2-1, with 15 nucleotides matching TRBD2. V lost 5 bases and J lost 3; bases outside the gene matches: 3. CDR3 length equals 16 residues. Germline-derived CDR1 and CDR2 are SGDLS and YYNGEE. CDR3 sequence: CASSRTSGRDYNEQFF. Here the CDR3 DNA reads TGTGCCAGCAGTCGGACTAGCGGGAGGGACTACAATGAGCAGTTCTTC.

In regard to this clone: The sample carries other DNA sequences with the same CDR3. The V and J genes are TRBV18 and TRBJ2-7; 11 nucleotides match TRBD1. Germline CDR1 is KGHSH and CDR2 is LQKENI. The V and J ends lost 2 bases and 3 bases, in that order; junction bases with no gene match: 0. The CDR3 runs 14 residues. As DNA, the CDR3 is TGTGCCAGCTCACCAGGGACAGGGGGCTACGAGCAGTACTTC. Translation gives CASSPGTGGYEQYF.

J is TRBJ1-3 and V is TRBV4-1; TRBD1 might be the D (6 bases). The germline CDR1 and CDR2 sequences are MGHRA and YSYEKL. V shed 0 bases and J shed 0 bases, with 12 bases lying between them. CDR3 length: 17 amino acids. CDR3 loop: CASSQDHDRISGNTIYF. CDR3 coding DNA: TGCGCCAGCAGCCAAGACCACGACAGGATCTCTGGAAACACCATATATTTT.

CDR3 DNA sequence: TGTGCCAGCAGCCAACGGGACTTCCAAGAGACCCAGTACTTC. Encoded protein: CASSQRDFQETQYF. V and J are TRBV14 and TRBJ2-5; TRBD2 might be the D (6 bases). This CDR3 has 14 amino acids. The germline gives CDR1 SGHDN, CDR2 FVKESK. V was cut by 2 bases and J by 1 base, with 8 bases left in between.

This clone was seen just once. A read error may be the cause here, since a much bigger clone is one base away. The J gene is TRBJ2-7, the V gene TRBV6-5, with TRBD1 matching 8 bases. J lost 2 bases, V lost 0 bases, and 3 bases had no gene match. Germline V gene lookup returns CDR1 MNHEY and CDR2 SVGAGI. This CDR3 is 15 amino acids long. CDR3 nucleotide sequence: TGTGCCAGCAGTTACTCCGGACAGGGTACCTACGAGCAGTACTTC. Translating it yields CASSYSGQGTYEQYF.